This T cell receptor beta chain came from a study of human T cells and chemical hapten exposure. Study as a whole: DPC at 2% was the sensitizing agent, placed on around 2 cm by around 2 cm of upper inner arm skin.

CDR3 length: 15 residues. V lost 0 bases and J 2 bases, leaving 10 bases between the germline ends. Germline V gene data show CDR1 as LGHNA and CDR2 as YSLEER. Each CDR3 protein gets one entry after TCRdb re-called the RACE reads with MiXCR. The data hold around 380,000 distinct CDR3 sequences, with around 5.5% observed a single time. This clonotype was detected only a few times. Its antigen is still unknown. Documented time point: pre-sensitization, week 0. Treatment given: therapeutic diphenylcyclopropenone sensitization with weekly scalp DPC. General observations from the study: With regard to DPC sensitization, TCRs above 1 in 1000 frequency did not change. All donors were alopecia patients, so their immunity may differ from that of healthy people.

This TCR was recovered from a woman under 30 with alopecia areata. Some clones in this sample may be carry-over from other donors' samples. The chain recombines TRBV4-3 with TRBJ1-1; D uncertain. This specimen was whole blood, taken in connection with sensitization to the hapten diphenylcyclopropenone (DPC). The CDR3 DNA follows: TGCGCCAGCAGCCAAGAAAGTTCCCGAAACACTGAAGCTTTCTTT. This sequence encodes CASSQESSRNTEAFF.